The entry below describes one TCR beta chain. Frequency classes this clonotype as hyperexpanded (1% or more); no count is given. Which antigen it targets is not known. Libraries were built with 10x single-cell sequencing. 10X Genomics single-cell V(D)J and 5' gene-expression libraries were used to profile CSF cells. An Illumina NextSeq550 was used to sequence the CSF single-cell TCR libraries. The authors processed their data as follows. After V(D)J reads were mapped to the vdj-GRCh38 alts ensemble 2.0.0 reference, the Cell Ranger vdj pipeline was used to analyse the reads. Clonotypes were defined as cell barcodes sharing the same set of productive CDR3 nucleotide sequences. To connect clonality with transcriptional profiles, clonotype information was added to the gene-expression metadata in Seurat v3.0. Any CSF cell with more than 1,800 genes, more than 7,500 UMIs or more than 10% mitochondrial reads was removed. CDR3-beta sequences were compared against VDJdb to identify TCRs with known antigen specificity. Clone sharing was examined by network analysis using the R package qgraph, in which only TCRs with complete alpha and beta chains were included. TCRdb reprocessed the reads, reporting each CDR3 protein sequence once and no DNA. None of the V and J calls come from the authors' own analysis; TCRdb made them. The table held for this sample gives 320 or so distinct CDR3 sequences. In total, the top ten clones hold around a third of the sample.

The sample is drawn from a study of CD8 T cells in cerebrospinal fluid in Alzheimer's disease (dated by TCRdb to 2020 to 2021). In terms of the full investigation: CSF T cell clonal expansion was assessed with two single-cell approaches: plate-based nested PCR sequencing and droplet-based sequencing. The study tested whether clonally expanded T cells were present in cerebrospinal fluid from healthy elderly individuals and from patients with neurodegenerative disease. In the droplet-based CSF analysis comparing patients with controls, about 10 healthy controls (around 11,000 cells) and about 10 patients with MCI or Alzheimer's disease (approximately 9,500 cells) were included. CSF gene-expression analysis, which included Parkinson's disease patients, covered fewer than 30 samples in total. Beyond this particular receptor, the publication reports: When the data were pooled, most of the 6 Alzheimer's patients but only 1 of 10 healthy subjects had a highly expanded clone, defined as one making up at least 3% of TCRs. The overall clonality comparison included only samples with detectable clones (roughly 11 healthy, 5 MCI, 5 AD, 6 PD). Compared with controls, patients with MCI or Alzheimer's disease had a higher percentage of their CSF TCRs made up by the single largest clone. It was cautioned by the authors that a causal link between EBV and Alzheimer's disease is not established by the detection of EBV-specific TCRs in CSF. The EBV-specific clones were neither the most highly expanded clones nor enriched among patients.

The germline V gene gives CDR1 as MNHEY and CDR2 as SVGEGT. The CDR3 starts with the cysteine, ends with the phenylalanine, and has 13 residues. Nucleotide data are not available. All participants were free of acute infectious disease and in good physical condition. Biomarkers including neurofilament, amyloid-beta and tau were used to confirm neurodegeneration in the patients. For droplet-based sequencing, live CSF cells were sorted using a live/dead marker. CSF was obtained by lumbar puncture, and immune cells were pelleted by centrifugation at 300g. CSF samples were checked for red blood cells, and any sample contaminated with blood was excluded. CSF cells were cryopreserved in freezing medium, frozen overnight at -80 degrees C, and subsequently stored in liquid nitrogen. Before analysis, CSF samples had been stored for less than six months.

The rearranged chain carries TRBV6-2 or TRBV6-3 and TRBJ2-7; TCRdb's D gene call, TRBD2, goes unchecked for lack of DNA. The sequenced material came from cerebrospinal fluid. The clonotype comes from a human donor with mild cognitive impairment. The CDR3 protein: CASSGGIAYEQYF.